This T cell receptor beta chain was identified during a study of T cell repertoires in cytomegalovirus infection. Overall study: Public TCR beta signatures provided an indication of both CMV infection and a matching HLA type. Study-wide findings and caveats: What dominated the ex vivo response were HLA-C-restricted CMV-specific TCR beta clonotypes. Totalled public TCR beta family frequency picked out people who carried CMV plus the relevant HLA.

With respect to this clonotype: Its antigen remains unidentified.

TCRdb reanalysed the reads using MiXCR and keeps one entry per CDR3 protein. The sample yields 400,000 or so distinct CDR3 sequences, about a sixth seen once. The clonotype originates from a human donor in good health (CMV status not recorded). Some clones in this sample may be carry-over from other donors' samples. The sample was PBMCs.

The CDR3 nucleotides are TGCAGTGCTAGTAACCGGCGGGGGGGCGATGAGCAGTTCTTC. It translates to CSASNRRGGDEQFF. This chain joins TRBV20-1 and TRBJ2-1, with 9 positions matching TRBD2. The CDR3 loop spans 14 amino acids. The germline CDR1 and CDR2 sequences are DFQATT and SNEGSKA (reference sequence). V gave up 3 bases and J gave up 8 bases; unmatched junction bases: 8.